These T cell receptor beta chains were read from a single sample in a study of identical twins. Via MiXCR, TCRdb re-called the 5' RACE reads, giving one row per CDR3 protein. The sample has roughly 690,000 distinct CDR3 sequences; about 20% are singletons. The same sample was also used in a study of T cells expressing NK-cell markers.

The specimen was PBMCs. These TCRs come from a woman younger than 30 in good health. The CDR3 runs from the conserved cysteine through the conserved F or W.

v_gene: TRBV4-3; j_gene: TRBJ2-1; CDR3aa: CASSQVRESSNEQFF
v_gene: TRBV20-1; j_gene: TRBJ2-3; CDR3aa: CSAAPTSGRPTDTQYF
v_gene: TRBV7-9; j_gene: TRBJ2-5; CDR3aa: CASSLLGDSQETQYF
v_gene: TRBV12-3/TRBV12-4; j_gene: TRBJ1-2; CDR3aa: CASRKGPSNYGYTF
v_gene: TRBV12-3/TRBV12-4; j_gene: TRBJ2-1; CDR3aa: CASSFVAGSYNEQFF
v_gene: TRBV20-1; j_gene: TRBJ1-6; CDR3aa: CSARDDRGGSPLHF
v_gene: TRBV6-5; j_gene: TRBJ1-1; CDR3aa: CASSYRQTGAPREAFF
v_gene: TRBV9; j_gene: TRBJ2-1; CDR3aa: CASSVVGGGENEQFF
v_gene: TRBV12-3/TRBV12-4; j_gene: TRBJ1-1; CDR3aa: CASSLRDRGITEAFF
v_gene: TRBV12-3/TRBV12-4; j_gene: TRBJ2-4; CDR3aa: CASSKSRGGAKNIQYF
v_gene: TRBV12-3/TRBV12-4; j_gene: TRBJ1-3; CDR3aa: CASRLVRDTERNTIYF
v_gene: TRBV6-2/TRBV6-3; j_gene: TRBJ2-7; CDR3aa: CASSYSAFSYEQYF
v_gene: TRBV10-1; j_gene: TRBJ2-7; CDR3aa: CASSAGPTSYEQYF
v_gene: TRBV12-3/TRBV12-4; j_gene: TRBJ2-7; CDR3aa: CASRQMGQGPYEQYF
v_gene: TRBV5-1; j_gene: TRBJ1-4; CDR3aa: CASSLFQGGEKLFF
v_gene: TRBV21-1; j_gene: TRBJ2-1; CDR3aa: CASSKVSSGSAYNEQFF
v_gene: TRBV27; j_gene: TRBJ2-1; CDR3aa: CASTITGGADEQFF
v_gene: TRBV27; j_gene: TRBJ2-5; CDR3aa: CASREGPGVQETQYF
v_gene: TRBV6-1; j_gene: TRBJ2-7; CDR3aa: CATGTRGTSSYEQYF
v_gene: TRBV20-1; j_gene: TRBJ2-5; CDR3aa: CSVGGAAQETQYF